This T cell receptor (beta chain) emerged from a study of cytomegalovirus exposure and HLA in healthy donors. The CDR3 covers 13 residues. Germline-derived CDR1 and CDR2 are SQVTM and ANQGSEA. The V end was cut by 3 bases, the J end by 5 bases, with 12 bases between. This clone was seen a few times. Primers: 60 Vbeta forward and 13 Jbeta reverse. Measured with immunoSEQ multiplex PCR; TCRdb has only the in-frame clones, and not every one. The top ten hold approximately 4.2% of the sample, which has some 100,000 clones, around three quarters seen once. The chain carries TRBV29-1 and TRBJ2-3; D possibly corresponds to TRBD1 (6 bases). The sequence derives from a female donor in good health and CMV-seropositive. Sequencing input: PBMCs. CDR3 loop: CSVDRGVQDTQYF. CDR3 nucleotides: TGCAGCGTTGACAGGGGTGTCCAAGATACGCAGTATTTT.